This is a list of T cell receptor beta chains from one sample in a study of T cells after yellow fever vaccination. Via MiXCR, TCRdb re-called the 5' RACE reads, giving one row per CDR3 protein. This sample yields under 600,000 distinct CDR3 sequences, of which 20% to 25% are seen a single time; about a sixth belongs to the top ten. Sequenced here: PBMCs, sampled roughly 20 days after the first yellow fever vaccination. All receptors come from a man aged 18 to 30 who received the YFV17D yellow fever vaccine. The CDR3 runs from the conserved cysteine through the conserved F or W. A D gene is named only where the DNA matches it firmly. Part of the rows lack a size; the others show once, few, many or a class for expanded clones.

TRBJ2-3	-	few	TRBV10-3	TGTGCCACAATGACAGACAGCACAGATACGCAGTATTTT	CATMTDSTDTQYF
TRBJ2-2	-	many	TRBV4-3	TGCGCCAGCAGCCAAATCAGCGGGGAGCTGTTTTTT	CASSQISGELFF
TRBJ1-3	-	-	TRBV4-1	TGCGCCAGCGGCCCTTTTGACTCTGGAAACACCATATATTTT	CASGPFDSGNTIYF
TRBJ1-5	TRBD1	-	TRBV7-9	TGTGCCAGCAGCTCCGGACAGGGGAGTTCTAGCAATCAGCCCCAGCATTTT	CASSSGQGSSSNQPQHF
TRBJ2-3	-	few	TRBV12-3/TRBV12-4	TGTGCCAGCAGCCCCACCGGGAGCGGCACAGATACGCAGTATTTT	CASSPTGSGTDTQYF
TRBJ2-5	TRBD2	few	TRBV9	TGTGCCAGCAGCTCGACTAGCGGGGGGGCAGAGGAGACCCAGTACTTC	CASSSTSGGAEETQYF
TRBJ2-1	TRBD2	few	TRBV5-1	TGCGCCAGCAGCATTAGCGGGAACGGACCAGGGGAGCAGTTCTTC	CASSISGNGPGEQFF
TRBJ1-5	-	few	TRBV7-9	TGTGCCAGCAGCGATCCAGGGTCCGATCAGCCCCAGCATTTT	CASSDPGSDQPQHF
TRBJ2-1	-	-	TRBV25-1	TGTGCCAGCAGTGACTCCCGCGGGGCTTACAATGAGCAGTTCTTC	CASSDSRGAYNEQFF
TRBJ1-1	-	few	TRBV6-2/TRBV6-3	TGTGCCAGCCGAGACTTAGGCCTTGGCAGCATTGAAGCTTTCTTT	CASRDLGLGSIEAFF
TRBJ1-2	-	-	TRBV20-1	TGCAGTGCTAGGTGGGAGGTCGGTGGCTACACCTTC	CSARWEVGGYTF
TRBJ2-1	TRBD2	-	TRBV10-3	TGTGCCATCAGTGGCCCCCCGACTAGCGGGGGGGCGCGCAATGAGCAGTTCTTC	CAISGPPTSGGARNEQFF
TRBJ2-7	TRBD2	-	TRBV5-1	TGCGCCAGCAGCTTCATGGAGCGGGGGAGGTACGAGCAGTACTTC	CASSFMERGRYEQYF
TRBJ2-3	-	-	TRBV20-1	TGCAGTGCTGAAGACCGAAGCACAGATACGCAGTATTTT	CSAEDRSTDTQYF
TRBJ1-2	-	-	TRBV6-5	TGTGCCAGCAGTTACGACGGTGGGGGGGCCCGGAACTATGGCTACACCTTC	CASSYDGGGARNYGYTF